What follows are 10 T cell receptor beta chains derived from one specimen sequenced in a study of PD-1 blockade in classical Hodgkin lymphoma. After autologous stem cell transplantation all patients relapsed, and prior brentuximab vedotin exposure differed between cohorts. Profiling relied on immunoSEQ multiplex PCR, and the TCRdb table lists in-frame clones only, not all of them. The sample holds 20,000 to 25,000 clones, about four fifths seen once. The sequenced sample was peripheral blood mononuclear cells (PBMCs), obtained before the second cycle of nivolumab. These receptors came from a human donor with classical Hodgkin lymphoma.

The V gene is TRBV12-5, the J gene TRBJ2-3, with 9 bases aligning to TRBD2. The CDR3 extends over 20 amino acids. CDR1 is LGHNT, CDR2 FRNRAP, per germline. V shed 2 bases, J shed 8 bases, and the junction held 23 bases outside the gene matches. CDR3 DNA: TGTGCTAGTGGTTTGTCCCCTGTTGTCCCTAGCGGGACTCGTATGAGTACGCAGTATTTT. Amino acid sequence: CASGLSPVVPSGTRMSTQYF.

This clone showed up just a few times. V usage is TRBV5-1 and J usage is TRBJ2-1; D gene unclear. V was cut by 0 bases and J by 7 bases, with 8 bases left in between. The CDR3 extends over 13 amino acids. Looked up from germline, CDR1 is SGHRS and CDR2 is YFSETQ. The CDR3 loop is CASSLAGQNEQFF. CDR3 nucleotide sequence: TGCGCCAGCAGCTTGGCCGGTCAAAATGAGCAGTTCTTC.

The gene calls are TRBV19 and TRBJ1-1, with 10 nucleotides matching TRBD1. The CDR3 sequence is 13 residues long. V lost 7 bases and J lost 6; bases outside the gene matches: 5. The germline V gene has CDR1 LNHDA and CDR2 SQIVND (reference sequence). CDR3 coding DNA: TGTGCCAGTAAGAGACAGGGGGCGGCTGAAGCTTTCTTT. Protein: CASKRQGAAEAFF.

The gene calls are TRBV5-4 and TRBJ2-5; D unclear. Germline V gene lookup returns CDR1 SGHNT and CDR2 YYREEE (reference sequence). The length of the CDR3 is 13 residues. The V and J ends lost 0 bases and 1 base respectively, with 4 bases between them. The CDR3: CASSLAIQETQYF. The CDR3 DNA follows: TGTGCCAGCAGCTTGGCTATCCAAGAGACCCAGTACTTC.

The chain carries TRBV4-3 and TRBJ1-4, with D uncertain. The CDR3 has 16 amino acids. With 5 bases removed from V and 4 bases from J, the gap between germline ends came to 17 bases. Germline V gene lookup returns CDR1 LGHNA and CDR2 YSLEER. In DNA, the CDR3 is TGCGCCAGCAGCAAACAGCGATTTGAACTTAATGAAAAACTGTTTTTT. Its translation is CASSKQRFELNEKLFF.

The CDR3: CASISETANTGELFF. The CDR3, as DNA: TGTGCCAGCATTTCGGAGACAGCGAACACCGGGGAGCTGTTTTTT. This chain connects TRBV28 to TRBJ2-2; a possible D gene is TRBD1 (5 bases). This CDR3 contains 15 residues. The germline V gene has CDR1 MDHEN and CDR2 SYDVKM. Trimming removed 7 bases at V and 0 bases at J, with 12 bases between.

This chain links TRBV4-1 with TRBJ1-5; D gene uncertain. Trimming pared 1 base from V and 0 bases from J, leaving 7 bases between. This CDR3 contains 15 residues. Germline values: CDR1 MGHRA, CDR2 YSYEKL. As DNA, the CDR3 is TGCGCCAGCAGCCAAGGACTGATTAGCAATCAGCCCCAGCATTTT. It specifies CASSQGLISNQPQHF.

The V and J genes are TRBV11-3 and TRBJ2-5, with 7 nucleotides matching TRBD1. Germline CDR1 SGHNT, CDR2 YENEEA. V lost 1 base to trimming and J lost 2 bases; unmatched junction nucleotides: 1. The CDR3 sequence is 14 residues long. CDR3 bases: TGTGCCAGCAGCTTAGGGGGACAGCAAGAGACCCAGTACTTC. Its protein product is CASSLGGQQETQYF.

The chain links TRBV30 to TRBJ1-6; D is unclear. In germline, CDR1 is GTSNPN, CDR2 SVGIG (reference sequence). V lost 3 bases and J lost 5, with 8 bases in between. This CDR3 is 13 amino acids long. As DNA, the CDR3 is TGTGCCTGGAGGGGAGCAAATAATTCACCCCTCCACTTT. Translated, it gives CAWRGANNSPLHF.

The CDR3 DNA sequence: TGTGCCAGCAGCTTAGGCAAGGGGCGCGGTCAGCCCCAGCATTTT. This encodes CASSLGKGRGQPQHF. The genes are TRBV13 and TRBJ1-5; tentatively, D is TRBD1 (5 bases). Trimming removed 0 bases at V and 6 bases at J, with 12 bases between. The CDR3 totals 15 residues. The germline CDR1 and CDR2 sequences are PRHDT and FYEKMQ (reference sequence). Drawing the rest from reference TRBV13 and TRBJ1-5, the complete variable domain is AAGVIQSPRHLIKEKRETATLKCYPIPRHDTVYWYQQGPGQDPQFLISFYEKMQSDKGSIPDRFSAQQFSDYHSELNMSSLELGDSALYFCASSLGKGRGQPQHFGDGTRLSIL.